These 2 T cell receptor beta chains share one sample of origin, sequenced in a study of T-cell memory formation after mild COVID-19. From the 5' RACE reads, TCRdb called clonotypes with MiXCR, one entry per CDR3 protein. The profile shows roughly 480,000 distinct CDR3 sequences, roughly 25% of them singletons. The sequenced sample was PBMCs or a T cell subset sorted from them (not recorded which). The receptor source for this set is an adult woman who had mild COVID-19 (a few samples of this study predate the infection). Cell type and time point are not known.

There are a few counts of this clonotype. The CDR3 DNA is TGCGCCAGCAGTATGTCTAGCGGGAGCACAGATACGCAGTATTTT. Amino acids: CASSMSSGSTDTQYF. The rearrangement links TRBV5-1 to TRBJ2-3; 8 nucleotides align to TRBD2. There are 15 residues in the CDR3. In germline, CDR1 is SGHRS, CDR2 YFSETQ. V lost 5 bases, J lost 0 bases, and 5 bases stayed unmatched.

This chain uses TRBV2 with TRBJ1-1, with 8 nucleotides matching TRBD1. Germline CDR1 SNHLY, CDR2 FYNNEI. This CDR3 has 14 amino acids. V was clipped by 6 bases and J by 3 bases; unmatched bases: 6. The DNA for the CDR3 is TGTGCCAGCAGGGAACCGACAGGGGACACTGAAGCTTTCTTT. Its protein product is CASREPTGDTEAFF.